The present T cell receptor beta chain was sequenced within a study of blood T cell repertoires in COVID-19. Study at large: Acute and convalescent COVID-19 specimens originated in the United States, Italy and Spain.

A few counts support this clone. Trimming left V 6 bases short and J 3 bases short, with 12 bases between. The CDR3 loop spans 14 amino acids. The V gene's germline CDR1 is LNHDA and CDR2 SQIVND (reference sequence). Authors' processing steps: It was from reference gene primer amplification that nucleated cell counts were estimated. Generated by immunoSEQ multiplex PCR, the TCRdb table keeps only in-frame clones and is missing some. That table is the source of V, J and clone size, and D and trimming were worked out from the DNA. The profile shows over 95,000 clones, about 84% of them singletons. The chain carries TRBV19 and TRBJ1-5, with D possibly TRBD1 on 6 matching bases. The sequence was collected from a man in his fifties or sixties with acute or convalescent COVID-19. Sequencing used peripheral blood. CDR3 sequence (DNA): TGTGCCAGTAGGACGGGACACGACAATCAGCCCCAGCATTTT. It translates to CASRTGHDNQPQHF.